This TCR beta chain was identified in a study of blood T cell repertoires in COVID-19. Overall study context: Sites across the United States, Italy and Spain contributed samples from acute and convalescent COVID-19. PBMCs, B-cell-depleted T cells, or T cells were the source of the cDNA or gDNA that made up the material.

In the source study's methods: Reference gene primer amplification yielded estimated nucleated cell counts. Libraries were prepared by immunoSEQ multiplex PCR; TCRdb keeps only in-frame clonotypes and omits some of them. That table is the source of V, J and clone size, and D and trimming were worked out from the DNA. Among 20,000 to 25,000 clones listed, around three quarters were seen once. The germline CDR1 and CDR2 sequences are SGHVS and FQNEAQ. The CDR3 is 14 amino acids. V was clipped by 3 bases and J by 9 bases; unmatched bases: 9. Material for sequencing was peripheral blood. The source of this sequence is a man between 60 and 70 years old with active COVID-19. V gene TRBV7-8 combines with J gene TRBJ2-5; 8 bases line up with TRBD1. The CDR3 coding sequence is TGTGCCAGCAGCTTGGGGGGACAGGAAGGGGCCCAGTACTTC. Its translation: CASSLGGQEGAQYF.